One and the same sample provided the 15 T cell receptor beta chains below, sequenced in a study of T cell responses to AZD1222 COVID-19 vaccine (dated by TCRdb to the early 2020s). Library prep was done by the immunoSEQ multiplex PCR assay. TCRdb retrieved this table from immuneACCESS and kept in-frame rearrangements only. Not all clones are present; in checked studies, unresolved V genes account for under half, and no reason is known for the remainder. The sample table holds tens of thousands of clones, of which roughly 86% were seen once. Roughly 2.6% of the sample rests with the top ten. The label giving this sample's time point can be read as: about 28 days (+/-7) after the second vaccine dose. The sample consisted of peripheral blood, taken 28 days after the second AZD1222 dose. The source of these receptors is an adult who received the AZD1222 COVID-19 vaccine.

This clone was picked up one time. The chain joins TRBV6-5 to TRBJ1-5; D is ambiguous. The CDR3 covers 14 residues. The V gene's germline CDR1 is MNHEY and CDR2 SVGAGI. Trimming stripped 3 bases from V and 6 bases from J, with 12 bases between. The CDR3 sequence: CASSYKGVGQPQHF. The CDR3 coding sequence is TGTGCCAGCAGTTATAAGGGCGTGGGTCAGCCCCAGCATTTT.

J is TRBJ1-6 and V is TRBV6-1, with a weak D call TRBD1 (5 bases). Germline-derived CDR1 and CDR2 are MNHNS and SASEGT. With 2 bases removed from V and 5 bases from J, the gap between germline ends came to 16 bases. The CDR3 is 17 amino acids. In DNA, the CDR3 is TGTGCCAGCAGTGAATTGGGGTGGGGGTCGAATAATTCACCCCTCCACTTT. This codes for CASSELGWGSNNSPLHF.

CDR3 in amino acids: CASMAGLGETQYF. CDR3 coding DNA: TGTGCCAGCATGGCGGGGCTGGGAGAGACCCAGTACTTC. This chain links TRBV3-1 (or the pseudogene TRBV3-2) with TRBJ2-5; D possibly corresponds to TRBD2 (6 bases). The CDR3 contains 13 residues. The germline V gene has CDR1 LGHDT and CDR2 YNNKEL (reference sequence). V lost 7 bases and J lost 4, with 13 bases in between.

The chain employs TRBV19 and TRBJ1-4; the D is unclear. The CDR3 consists of 15 residues. The germline CDR1 and CDR2 sequences are LNHDA and SQIVND (reference sequence). The V end was cut by 3 bases, the J end by 6 bases, with 14 bases between. CDR3: CASSIFGGGDEKLFF. As DNA, the CDR3 is TGTGCCAGTAGTATCTTCGGTGGTGGGGATGAAAAACTGTTTTTT.

The chain carries TRBV19 and TRBJ1-1; weak D call: TRBD1 (5 bases). CDR3 length: 13 amino acids. The V end was cut by 7 bases, the J end by 4 bases, with 13 bases between. Germline lookup yields CDR1 LNHDA and CDR2 SQIVND (reference sequence). CDR3 DNA sequence: TGTGCCAGTAATGTGGGGCGGGCCACTGAAGCTTTCTTT. It encodes CASNVGRATEAFF.

The chain recombines TRBV28 with TRBJ2-1, with D maybe TRBD2 (5 bases). V dropped 3 bases and J dropped 7 bases, with 19 bases sitting between them. The CDR3 runs 16 residues. CDR1 is MDHEN and CDR2 is SYDVKM in the germline V gene. CDR3: CASSLDFQSTQNEQFF. CDR3 DNA sequence: TGTGCCAGCAGTTTGGACTTTCAATCGACCCAAAATGAGCAGTTCTTC.

A few counts support this clone. The chain joins TRBV27 to TRBJ2-2, with TRBD1 as a possible D gene (5 bases). The CDR3 consists of 14 residues. V dropped 3 bases and J dropped 7 bases, with 12 bases sitting between them. Germline assignment: CDR1 MNHEY and CDR2 SMNVEV (reference sequence). The CDR3 here is CASSLFRAGGELFF. The CDR3 DNA reads TGTGCCAGCAGTTTGTTCAGGGCCGGCGGGGAGCTGTTTTTT.

The V call is TRBV27, the J call TRBJ1-2; 8 bases are a match to TRBD1. Germline V gives CDR1 MNHEY, CDR2 SMNVEV (reference sequence). Trimming took 4 bases from V and 7 from J; bases not matched to a gene: 5. CDR3 length equals 13 residues. CDR3 region: CASSSWTGSGYTF. The DNA for the CDR3 is TGTGCCAGCAGTTCCTGGACAGGGTCTGGCTACACCTTC.

This chain joins TRBV11-2 and TRBJ2-1; TRBD2 might be the D (6 bases). This CDR3 is 14 amino acids long. Germline CDR1 reads SGHAT; CDR2 reads FQNNGV. Trimming took off 1 base at V and 7 bases at J, with 11 bases between the two ends. CDR3 in amino acids: CASSLAGAGNEQFF. The CDR3 nucleotides read TGTGCCAGCAGCTTAGCGGGAGCTGGTAATGAGCAGTTCTTC.

V usage is TRBV9 and J usage is TRBJ2-5; 7 bases align to TRBD2. This CDR3 is built from 15 residues. Germline trimming cut 0 bases from V and 4 bases from J; bases unmatched to any gene: 6. CDR1 and CDR2 (germline): SGDLS, YYNGEE. CDR3 DNA: TGTGCCAGCAGCGTAGACGGCGGGAGAGGAGAGACCCAGTACTTC. Amino acid sequence: CASSVDGGRGETQYF.

This clone was counted only a few times. J is TRBJ1-3 and V is TRBV7-2; TRBD1 matches at 9 bases. V lost 6 bases and J lost 4; bases outside the gene matches: 1. The CDR3 is 13 residues long. Germline V gives CDR1 SGHTA, CDR2 FQGNSA. CDR3 residues: CASRTGGGNTIYF. Here the CDR3 DNA reads TGTGCCAGCAGGACAGGGGGAGGAAACACCATATATTTT. Together with reference TRBV7-2 and TRBJ1-3, the CDR3 gives the full variable domain: GAGVSQSPSNKVTEKGKDVELRCDPISGHTALYWYRQSLGQGLEFLIYFQGNSAPDKSGLPSDRFSAERTGGSVSTLTIQRTQQEDSAVYLCASRTGGGNTIYFGEGSWLTVV.

The V and J genes are TRBV5-1 and TRBJ2-7, with D uncertain. From germline, CDR1 is SGHRS and CDR2 YFSETQ. V lost 2 bases to trimming and J lost 2 bases, with 11 bases between them. The CDR3 has 14 amino acids. The CDR3 nucleotides are TGCGCCAGCAGCTTCGATGGGCTGACCTACGAGCAGTACTTC. It specifies CASSFDGLTYEQYF. Full variable domain (rest looked up from reference TRBV5-1 and TRBJ2-7): KAGVTQTPRYLIKTRGQQVTLSCSPISGHRSVSWYQQTPGQGLQFLFEYFSETQRNKGNFPGRFSGRQFSNSRSEMNVSTLELGDSALYLCASSFDGLTYEQYFGPGTRLTVT.

The rearrangement joins TRBV3-1 (or the pseudogene TRBV3-2) to TRBJ1-1; D is uncertain. Germline V gives CDR1 LGHDT, CDR2 YNNKEL (reference sequence). The CDR3 covers 14 residues. V lost 4 bases and J 6 bases, leaving 15 bases between the germline ends. The CDR3 is CASSPLEGRSEAFF. The CDR3 region has the DNA TGTGCCAGCAGCCCCTTGGAGGGTAGGTCTGAAGCTTTCTTT.

This chain uses TRBV9 with TRBJ1-1, with TRBD1 matching over 9 bases. Looked up from germline, CDR1 is SGDLS and CDR2 is YYNGEE. This CDR3 is built from 12 residues. V lost 5 bases and J lost 10; bases outside the gene matches: 6. CDR3 sequence (DNA): TGTGCCAGCAGTGCTCCGGGACAGGGAGCTTTCTTT. Amino acids: CASSAPGQGAFF.

Points on this clone: One junction end disagrees with the germline gene, perhaps due to a read error. The V and J genes are TRBV7-2 and TRBJ2-2; D unclear. The CDR3 runs 14 residues. Germline values: CDR1 SGHTA, CDR2 FQGNSA. This CDR3 is CASSTRTKTGELFF. The CDR3 bases are TGTGCCAGCAGCACCCGGACGAAGACCGGGGAGCTGTTTTTT.